This entry is about one T cell receptor (beta chain). The antigen remains undetermined. Germline is not matched at one junction end, which may reflect a read error. CDR1 and CDR2 from the germline V gene are DFQATT and SNEGSKA (reference sequence). This CDR3 comprises 12 residues. TCRdb reprocessed the reads via MiXCR and lists one record per CDR3 protein. The data hold about 530,000 distinct CDR3 sequences, with about a quarter observed a single time. This sample stems from a study of T cell repertoires in cytomegalovirus infection. Study overall: Matching HLA type, along with CMV infection, was indicated by public TCR beta signatures. Whole-study findings and limits: The study found HLA-C-restricted CMV-specific TCR beta clonotypes dominating the ex vivo response. Cumulative frequency of public TCR beta families picked out carriers of CMV plus the relevant HLA.

This TCR came from a human donor in good health (CMV status not recorded). Some clones in this sample may be carry-over from other donors' samples. J is TRBJ1-2 and V is TRBV20-1; 7 positions match TRBD1. The sample comprised PBMCs. CDR3 sequence reads: CSAGDRDYGYTF. CDR3 bases: TGCAGTGCTGGAGACAGGGACTATGGCTACACCTTC.